This passage covers 6 T cell receptor beta chains from one sample sequenced in a study of cytomegalovirus exposure and HLA in healthy donors. The PCR employed 60 Vbeta primers together with 13 Jbeta primers. The repertoire was sequenced with immunoSEQ multiplex PCR; TCRdb's copy has only in-frame clones and lacks some. The sample lists around 190,000 clones, 9.5% occurring once. The sample taken for sequencing was PBMCs. The origin of the receptors is a woman aged 25 to 39 in good health and CMV-seropositive.

This clone has only a few counts. A junction boundary mismatches the germline segment, possibly from a read error. CDR3 sequence reads: CASSEAGPLF. CDR3 DNA sequence: TGCGCCAGCAGTGAGGCGGGACCACTTTTT. This rearrangement joins TRBV10-1 to TRBJ2-3; the D gene is possibly TRBD2 (6 bases). There are 10 residues in the CDR3. The germline gives CDR1 WNHNN, CDR2 SYGVQD (reference sequence).

This clone was detected many times. V is TRBV4-1 and J is TRBJ2-7; 8 nucleotides align to TRBD2. CDR3 size: 16 residues. CDR1 and CDR2 (germline): MGHRA, YSYEKL. The V segment lost 4 bases and the J segment 2 bases; nucleotides outside the gene matches: 10. CDR3 sequence (DNA): TGCGCCAGCAGCCCCCCTACTAGCGGATTTGCCTACGAGCAGTACTTC. Protein: CASSPPTSGFAYEQYF.

This clone was seen a handful of times. The chain is built from TRBV7-9 and TRBJ1-2; weak D call: TRBD1 (6 bases). Per germline, CDR1 SEHNR and CDR2 FQNEAQ (reference sequence). CDR3 length equals 14 residues. Between the trimmed V and J ends, which lost 0 bases and 8 bases, there was a span of 13 bases. The CDR3 nucleotides read TGTGCCAGCAGCTTAGCTCAGGGGTGGAAAGGCTACACCTTC. Its protein product is CASSLAQGWKGYTF.

This clone was counted between two and nine times. In DNA, the CDR3 is TGCGCCAGCAGCTATAACCTTGGCTCCGCTGAAGCTTTCTTT. Protein product: CASSYNLGSAEAFF. V is TRBV5-1 and J is TRBJ1-1; no clear D gene. The germline gives CDR1 SGHRS, CDR2 YFSETQ. With 3 bases removed from V and 6 bases from J, the gap between germline ends came to 15 bases. The CDR3 sequence is 14 residues long.

This clone was detected a few times. This sequence joins TRBV25-1 and TRBJ2-1; TRBD2 matches 8 bases. The CDR3 is 13 residues long. Trimming removed 8 bases from V and 6 bases from J; junction bases left unmatched: 6. CDR1 and CDR2 (germline): MGHDK, SYGVNS. The CDR3 protein is CASCRTSCNEQFF. CDR3 coding DNA: TGTGCCAGCTGCCGGACTAGCTGCAATGAGCAGTTCTTC.

V usage is TRBV6-5 and J usage is TRBJ2-7; TRBD2 agrees at 10 bases. Per germline, CDR1 MNHEY and CDR2 SVGAGI. Trimming cost V 4 bases and J 4 bases; bases outside gene matches: 10. This CDR3 spans 16 amino acids. CDR3: CASSSSSSGRAYEQYF. CDR3 nucleotide sequence: TGTGCCAGCAGTTCCTCGTCTAGCGGGAGAGCGTACGAGCAGTACTTC.